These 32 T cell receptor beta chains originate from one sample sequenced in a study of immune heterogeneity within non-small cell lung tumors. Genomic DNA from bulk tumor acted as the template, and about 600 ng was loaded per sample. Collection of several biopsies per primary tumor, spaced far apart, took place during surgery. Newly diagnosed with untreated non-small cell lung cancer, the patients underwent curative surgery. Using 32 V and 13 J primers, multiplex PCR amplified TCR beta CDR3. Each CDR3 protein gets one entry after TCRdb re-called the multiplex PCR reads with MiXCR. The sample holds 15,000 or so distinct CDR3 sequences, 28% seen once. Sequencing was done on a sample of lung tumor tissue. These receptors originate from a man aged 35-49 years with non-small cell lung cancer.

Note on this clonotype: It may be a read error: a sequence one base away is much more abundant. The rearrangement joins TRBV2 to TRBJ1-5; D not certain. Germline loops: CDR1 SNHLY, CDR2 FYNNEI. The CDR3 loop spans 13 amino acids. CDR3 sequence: CASSDQFNQPQNF. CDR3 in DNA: TGTGCCAGCAGTGACCAGTTCAATCAGCCCCAGAATTTT. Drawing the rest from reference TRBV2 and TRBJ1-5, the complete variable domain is EPEVTQTPSHQVTQMGQEVILRCVPISNHLYFYWYRQILGQKVEFLVSFYNNEISEKSEIFDDQFSVERPDGSNFTLKIRSTKLEDSAMYFCASSDQFNQPQNFGDGTRLSIL.

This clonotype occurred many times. The DNA for the CDR3 is TGCAGTGCTAGAGATCAGGGCGGTCCCCTTCAAGAGACCCAGTACTTC. It specifies CSARDQGGPLQETQYF. V is TRBV20-1 and J is TRBJ2-5; D possibly corresponds to TRBD1 (5 bases). The V end lost 0 bases, the J end lost 2 bases, and 16 bases lay between the germline ends. CDR3 length: 16 amino acids. Germline assignment: CDR1 DFQATT and CDR2 SNEGSKA (reference sequence).

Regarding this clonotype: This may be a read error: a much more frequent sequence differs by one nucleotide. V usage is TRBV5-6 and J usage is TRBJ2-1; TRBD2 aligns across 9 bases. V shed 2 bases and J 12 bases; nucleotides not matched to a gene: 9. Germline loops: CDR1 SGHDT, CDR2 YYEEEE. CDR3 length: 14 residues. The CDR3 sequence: CASSFGTSFYGQFF. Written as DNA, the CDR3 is TGTGCCAGCAGCTTCGGGACTAGCTTTTATGGGCAGTTCTTC.

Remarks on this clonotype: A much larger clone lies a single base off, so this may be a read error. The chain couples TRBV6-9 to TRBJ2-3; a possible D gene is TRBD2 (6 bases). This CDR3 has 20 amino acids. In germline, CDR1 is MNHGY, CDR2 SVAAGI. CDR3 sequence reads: CASSFISALSPGENTGTQYF. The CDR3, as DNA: TGTGCCAGCAGTTTTATTTCGGCTCTTTCTCCGGGAGAAAACACAGGTACGCAGTATTTT.

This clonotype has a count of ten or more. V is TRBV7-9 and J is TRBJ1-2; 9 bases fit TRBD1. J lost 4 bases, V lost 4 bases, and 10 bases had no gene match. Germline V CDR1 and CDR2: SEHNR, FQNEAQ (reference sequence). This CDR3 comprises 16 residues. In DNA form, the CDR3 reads TGTGCCAGCAGCTACTCCGCCGGGACAGGGAGCTATGGCTACACCTTC. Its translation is CASSYSAGTGSYGYTF. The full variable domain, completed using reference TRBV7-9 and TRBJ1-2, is DTGVSQNPRHKITKRGQNVTFRCDPISEHNRLYWYRQTLGQGPEFLTYFQNEAQLEKSRLLSDRFSAERPKGSFSTLEIQRTEQGDSAMYLCASSYSAGTGSYGYTFGSGTRLTVV.

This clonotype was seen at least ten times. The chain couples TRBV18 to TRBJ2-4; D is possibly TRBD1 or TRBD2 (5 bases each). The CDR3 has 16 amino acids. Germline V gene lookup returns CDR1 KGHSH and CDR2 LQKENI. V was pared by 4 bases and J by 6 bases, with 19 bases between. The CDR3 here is CASSLGTTGTGNIQYF. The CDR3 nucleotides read TGTGCCAGCTCACTAGGGACGACCGGGACGGGAAACATTCAGTACTTC.

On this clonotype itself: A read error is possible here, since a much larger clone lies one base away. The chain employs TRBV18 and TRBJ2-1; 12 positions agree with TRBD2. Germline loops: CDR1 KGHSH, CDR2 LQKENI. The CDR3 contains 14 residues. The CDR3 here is CASSPTSGRNDQFF. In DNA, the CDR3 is TGTGCCAGCTCACCGACTAGCGGGAGAAATGATCAGTTCTTC.

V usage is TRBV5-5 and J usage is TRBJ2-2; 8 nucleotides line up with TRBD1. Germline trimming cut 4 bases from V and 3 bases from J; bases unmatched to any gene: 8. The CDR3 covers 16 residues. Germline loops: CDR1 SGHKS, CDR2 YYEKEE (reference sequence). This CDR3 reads CASSPDRGADTGELFF. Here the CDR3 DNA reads TGTGCCAGCAGCCCAGACAGGGGAGCGGACACCGGGGAGCTGTTTTTT.

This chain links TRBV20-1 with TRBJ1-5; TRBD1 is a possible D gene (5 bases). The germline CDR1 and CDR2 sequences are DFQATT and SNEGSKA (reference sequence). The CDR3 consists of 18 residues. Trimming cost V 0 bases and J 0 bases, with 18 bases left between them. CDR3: CSARDRAGSINSNQPQHF. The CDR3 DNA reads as TGCAGTGCTAGAGATCGAGCAGGGTCGATCAATAGCAATCAGCCCCAGCATTTT.

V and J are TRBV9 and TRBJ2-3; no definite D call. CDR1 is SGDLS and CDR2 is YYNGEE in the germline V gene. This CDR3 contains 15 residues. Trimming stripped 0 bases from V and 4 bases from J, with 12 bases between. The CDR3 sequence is CASSVEPGLADTQYF. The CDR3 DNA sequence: TGTGCCAGCAGCGTAGAGCCGGGCCTAGCAGATACGCAGTATTTT.

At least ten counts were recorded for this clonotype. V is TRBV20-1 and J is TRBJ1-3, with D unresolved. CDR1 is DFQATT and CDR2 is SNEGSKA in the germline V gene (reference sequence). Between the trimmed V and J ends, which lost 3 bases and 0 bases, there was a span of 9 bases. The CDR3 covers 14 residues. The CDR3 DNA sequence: TGCAGTGCTAGCGCAGGCATCTCTGGAAACACCATATATTTT. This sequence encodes CSASAGISGNTIYF.

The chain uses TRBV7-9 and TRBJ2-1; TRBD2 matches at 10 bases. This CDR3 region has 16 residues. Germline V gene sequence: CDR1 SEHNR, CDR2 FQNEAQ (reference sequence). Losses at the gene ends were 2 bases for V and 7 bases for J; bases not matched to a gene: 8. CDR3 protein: CASSLWLAGEVNEQFF. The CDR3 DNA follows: TGTGCCAGCAGCTTATGGCTAGCGGGAGAAGTTAATGAGCAGTTCTTC.

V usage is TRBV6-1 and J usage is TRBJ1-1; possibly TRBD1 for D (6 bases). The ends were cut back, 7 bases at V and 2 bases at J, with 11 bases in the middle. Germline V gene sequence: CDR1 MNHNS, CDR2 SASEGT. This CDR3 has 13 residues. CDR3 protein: CASIRGQNTEAFF. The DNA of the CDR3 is TGTGCCAGCATCCGGGGGCAAAACACTGAAGCTTTCTTT.

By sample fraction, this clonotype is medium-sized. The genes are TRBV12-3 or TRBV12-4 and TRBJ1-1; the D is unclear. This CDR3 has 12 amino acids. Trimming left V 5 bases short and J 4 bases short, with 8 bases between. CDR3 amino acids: CASSNPGTEAFF. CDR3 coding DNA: TGTGCCAGCAGTAACCCCGGCACTGAAGCTTTCTTT.

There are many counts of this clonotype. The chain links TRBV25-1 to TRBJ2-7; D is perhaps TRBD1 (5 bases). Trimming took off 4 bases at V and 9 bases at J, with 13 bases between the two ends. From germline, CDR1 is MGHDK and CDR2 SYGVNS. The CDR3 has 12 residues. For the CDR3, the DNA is TGTGCCAGCAGTGCCTCAGGGTTTGGGCAGTACTTC. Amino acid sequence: CASSASGFGQYF.

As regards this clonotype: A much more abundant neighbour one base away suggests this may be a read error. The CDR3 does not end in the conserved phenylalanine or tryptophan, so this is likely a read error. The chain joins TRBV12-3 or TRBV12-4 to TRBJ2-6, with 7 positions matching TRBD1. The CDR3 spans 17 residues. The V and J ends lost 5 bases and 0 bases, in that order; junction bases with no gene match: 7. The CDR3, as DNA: TGTGCCAGCAGTCCGAGACAGGGTACCTCTGGGGCCAACGTCCTGACTCTC. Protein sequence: CASSPRQGTSGANVLTL.

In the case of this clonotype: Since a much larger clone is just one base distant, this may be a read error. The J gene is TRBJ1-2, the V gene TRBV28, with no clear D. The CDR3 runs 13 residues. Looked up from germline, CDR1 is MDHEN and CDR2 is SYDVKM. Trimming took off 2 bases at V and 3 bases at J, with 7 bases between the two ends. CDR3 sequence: CASSLRRYYGYTF. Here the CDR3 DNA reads TGTGCCAGCAGTTTAAGGCGGTACTATGGCTACACCTTC.

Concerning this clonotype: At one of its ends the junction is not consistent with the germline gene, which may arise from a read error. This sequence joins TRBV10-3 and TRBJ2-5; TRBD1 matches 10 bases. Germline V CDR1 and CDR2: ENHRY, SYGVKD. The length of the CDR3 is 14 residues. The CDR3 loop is CAISGDRGMETHYF. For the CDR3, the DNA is TGTGCCATCAGTGGGGACAGGGGAATGGAGACCCATTACTTC.

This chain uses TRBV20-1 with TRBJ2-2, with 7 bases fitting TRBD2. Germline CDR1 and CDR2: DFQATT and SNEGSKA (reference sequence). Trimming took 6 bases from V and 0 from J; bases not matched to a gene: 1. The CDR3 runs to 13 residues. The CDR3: CSASGTNTGELFF. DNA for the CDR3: TGCAGTGCCAGCGGGACGAACACCGGGGAGCTGTTTTTT.

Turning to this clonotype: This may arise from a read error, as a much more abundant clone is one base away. CDR3 residues: CSAHRDGFYEQYF. As DNA, the CDR3 is TGCAGTGCTCACCGGGACGGGTTCTACGAGCAGTACTTC. The chain has TRBV20-1 and TRBJ2-7, with D perhaps assigned TRBD1 or TRBD2 (5 bases each). CDR3 length equals 13 residues. The germline V gene has CDR1 DFQATT and CDR2 SNEGSKA (reference sequence). With 5 bases removed from V and 3 bases from J, the gap between germline ends came to 14 bases.

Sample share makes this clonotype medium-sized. The CDR3 DNA reads TGTGCCAGCAGCCATCAAATAGGGGGATCTGGGGCCAACGTCCTGACTTTC. This translates into CASSHQIGGSGANVLTF. The chain is built from TRBV6-2 or TRBV6-3 and TRBJ2-6, with D perhaps TRBD1 (6 bases). CDR1 and CDR2 from the germline V gene are MNHEY and SVGEGT. V was trimmed by 6 bases and J by 1 base, leaving 16 bases between them. CDR3 length equals 17 residues.

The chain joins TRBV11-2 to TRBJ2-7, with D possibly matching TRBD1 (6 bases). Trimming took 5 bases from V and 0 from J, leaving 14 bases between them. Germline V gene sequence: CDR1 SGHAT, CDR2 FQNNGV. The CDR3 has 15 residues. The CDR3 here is CASSHGGIFSYEQYF. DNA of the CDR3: TGTGCCAGCAGCCATGGGGGCATATTCTCCTACGAGCAGTACTTC.

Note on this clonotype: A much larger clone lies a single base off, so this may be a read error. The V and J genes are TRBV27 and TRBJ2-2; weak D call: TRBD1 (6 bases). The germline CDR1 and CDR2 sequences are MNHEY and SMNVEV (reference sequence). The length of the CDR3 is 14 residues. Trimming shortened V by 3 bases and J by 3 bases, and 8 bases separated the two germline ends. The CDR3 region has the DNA TGTGCCAGCAGTTTGGGACATGACACCGGGGAGCTGTTTTTT. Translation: CASSLGHDTGELFF.

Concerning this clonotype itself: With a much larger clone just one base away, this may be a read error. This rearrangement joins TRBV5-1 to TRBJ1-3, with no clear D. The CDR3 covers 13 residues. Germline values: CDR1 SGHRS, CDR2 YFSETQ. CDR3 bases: TGCGCCAGAAGCTTGGACGGGTCAAACACCATATATTTT. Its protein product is CARSLDGSNTIYF.

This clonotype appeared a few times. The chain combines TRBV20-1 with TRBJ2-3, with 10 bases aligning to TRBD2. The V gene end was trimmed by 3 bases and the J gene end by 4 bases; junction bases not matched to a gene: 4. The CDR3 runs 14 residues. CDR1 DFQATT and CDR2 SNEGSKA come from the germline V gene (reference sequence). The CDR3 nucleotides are TGCAGTGCTAGGGCTAGCGGGAGTGCAGATACGCAGTATTTT. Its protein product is CSARASGSADTQYF.

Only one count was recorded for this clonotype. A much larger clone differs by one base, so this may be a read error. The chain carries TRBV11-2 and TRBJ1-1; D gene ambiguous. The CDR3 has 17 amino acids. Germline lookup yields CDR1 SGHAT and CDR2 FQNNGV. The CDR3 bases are TGTGCCAGCAGCTTAGGGGTAGGTCAAGGAGGGAACACTGAAGCTTCCTTT. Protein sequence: CASSLGVGQGGNTEASF.

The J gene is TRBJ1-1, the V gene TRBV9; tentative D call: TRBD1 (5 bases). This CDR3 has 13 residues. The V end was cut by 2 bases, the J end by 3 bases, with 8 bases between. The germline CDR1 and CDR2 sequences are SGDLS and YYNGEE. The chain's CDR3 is CASSVSGYTEAFF. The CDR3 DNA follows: TGTGCCAGCAGCGTCTCAGGGTACACTGAAGCTTTCTTT.

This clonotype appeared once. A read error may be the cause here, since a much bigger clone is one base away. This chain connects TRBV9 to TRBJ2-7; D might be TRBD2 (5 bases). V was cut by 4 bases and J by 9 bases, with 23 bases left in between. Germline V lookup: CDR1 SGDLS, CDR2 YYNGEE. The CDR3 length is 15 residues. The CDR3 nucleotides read TGTGCCAGCAGCCCGGTACTAGGCCCCCGTGAAGGGCAGTACTTC. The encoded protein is CASSPVLGPREGQYF.

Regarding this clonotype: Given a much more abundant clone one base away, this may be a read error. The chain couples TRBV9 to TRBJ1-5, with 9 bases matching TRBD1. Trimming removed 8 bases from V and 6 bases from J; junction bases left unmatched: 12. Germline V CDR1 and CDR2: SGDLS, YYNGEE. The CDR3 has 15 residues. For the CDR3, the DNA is TGTGCCAGAAGCCCGGGGACAGGGAGGAGTCAGCCCCAGCATTTT. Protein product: CARSPGTGRSQPQHF.

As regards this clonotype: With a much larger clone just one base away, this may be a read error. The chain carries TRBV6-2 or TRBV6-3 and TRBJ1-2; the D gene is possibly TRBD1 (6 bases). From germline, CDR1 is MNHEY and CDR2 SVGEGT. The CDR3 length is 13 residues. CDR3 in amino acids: CSSSSGEGRGYTF. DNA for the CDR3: TGTTCCAGCAGTTCAGGGGAGGGAAGGGGCTACACCTTC.

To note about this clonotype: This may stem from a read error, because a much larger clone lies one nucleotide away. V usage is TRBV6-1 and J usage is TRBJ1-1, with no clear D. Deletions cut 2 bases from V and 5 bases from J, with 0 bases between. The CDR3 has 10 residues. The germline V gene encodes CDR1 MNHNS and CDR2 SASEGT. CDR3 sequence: CASSETEAFF. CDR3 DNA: TGTGCCAGCAGTGAAACTGAAGCTTTCTTT.

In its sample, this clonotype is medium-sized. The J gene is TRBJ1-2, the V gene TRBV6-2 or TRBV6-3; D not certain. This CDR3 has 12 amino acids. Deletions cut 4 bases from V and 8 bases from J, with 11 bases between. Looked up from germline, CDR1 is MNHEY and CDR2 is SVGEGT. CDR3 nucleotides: TGTGCCAGCAGTTCCCCAGTTGGCGGCTACACCTTC. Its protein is CASSSPVGGYTF.